This T cell receptor (beta chain) came from a study of T cell responses to AZD1222 COVID-19 vaccine. The V end was cut by 0 bases, the J end by 0 bases, with 9 bases between. This CDR3 has 15 residues. In germline, CDR1 is SGHNT, CDR2 YYREEE (reference sequence). Only in-frame clones appear in the TCRdb table, and some are missing; sequencing was by immunoSEQ multiplex PCR. There are around 150,000 clones in the sample; roughly 93% occur only once, and roughly 2% lies in the top ten. Study-wide findings and caveats: Compared with day 0, the breadth and depth of the Spike-specific TCR repertoire rose significantly after two doses of AZD1222.

Points on this clone: Antigen unknown.

Specimen: peripheral blood, collected 28 days after the second AZD1222 dose. J is TRBJ2-5 and V is TRBV5-4; D perhaps matches TRBD1 (6 bases). The sequence derives from an adult who received the AZD1222 COVID-19 vaccine. The CDR3 protein is CASSLGYRDQETQYF. CDR3 nucleotide sequence: TGTGCCAGCAGCTTGGGGTACAGGGACCAAGAGACCCAGTACTTC.